The source of this TCR beta chain is a study of radiation and T cells in renal cell carcinoma. Time point reported: blood 4 weeks post-SBRT, at nephrectomy. Treatment specified: 15 Gy SBRT to primary tumor, nephrectomy 4 weeks later. Nephrectomy followed 15 Gy stereotactic body radiation by 4 weeks. Sequenced by immunoSEQ multiplex PCR; TCRdb stores in-frame clones only, minus some. Among about 83,000 clones listed, over 65% were seen once. This CDR3 has 11 amino acids. V was clipped by 6 bases and J by 13 bases, with 14 bases between them. Germline V lookup: CDR1 SGHVS, CDR2 FNYEAQ. Sequencing used blood, obtained from a patient whose treatment included radiotherapy and nephrectomy. The clonotype originates from a woman aged 55-75 years with renal cell carcinoma. This chain joins TRBV7-6 and TRBJ2-3; D is possibly TRBD2 (6 bases). The CDR3 loop is CASSLGGLKYF. The CDR3 nucleotides read TGTGCCAGCAGTCTTGGGGGACTGAAGTATTTT. Full variable domain (outside the CDR3, taken from reference TRBV7-6 and TRBJ2-3): GAGVSQSPRYKVTKRGQDVALRCDPISGHVSLYWYRQALGQGPEFLTYFNYEAQQDKSGLPNDRFSAERPEGSISTLTIQRTEQRDSAMYRCASSLGGLKYFGPGTRLTVL.